The source of this T cell receptor beta chain is a study of blood T cell repertoires in COVID-19. The overall study: Researchers got acute and convalescent COVID-19 samples from the United States, Italy and Spain. PBMCs, B-cell-depleted T cells, or T cells provided the cDNA or gDNA that made up the material.

The germline CDR1 and CDR2 sequences are SGDLS and YYNGEE. V lost 4 bases, J lost 9 bases, and 10 bases lay in between. The CDR3 totals 12 residues. As originally analysed: Reference gene primers were amplified, and this amplification served to estimate nucleated cell counts. Generated by immunoSEQ multiplex PCR, the TCRdb table keeps only in-frame clones and is missing some. The V and J calls and the clone size are those of that table, but D and trimming were determined from the DNA. The table shows 97,000 or so clones, with roughly 80% occurring only once. The chain couples TRBV9 to TRBJ2-2; D may be TRBD1 (6 bases). The sequenced material came from peripheral blood. This TCR was recovered from a man in his 70s with active or convalescent COVID-19. CDR3 sequence: CASSLQGWELFF. DNA for the CDR3: TGTGCCAGCAGCCTACAGGGATGGGAGCTGTTTTTT. The full variable domain, its missing parts supplied by reference TRBV9 and TRBJ2-2, is DSGVTQTPKHLITATGQRVTLRCSPRSGDLSVYWYQQSLDQGLQFLIQYYNGEERAKGNILERFSAQQFPDLHSELNLSSLELGDSALYFCASSLQGWELFFGEGSRLTVL.